This T cell receptor beta chain was obtained from a study of OX40 agonist ivuxolimab in advanced cancers. The table came from immunoSEQ multiplex PCR; TCRdb's copy has only in-frame clones and leaves some out. The profile shows approximately 19,000 clones, approximately 85% of them singletons. CDR1 MNHEY and CDR2 SVGAGI come from the germline V gene. Trimming removed 6 bases at V and 12 bases at J, with 9 bases between. The CDR3 runs 10 residues. J is TRBJ2-1 and V is TRBV6-5; tentative D call: TRBD2 (6 bases). The receptor was isolated from an adult with an advanced solid tumor such as melanoma, head and neck, liver or kidney cancer. The sequencing used CD4+ or CD8+ T cells sorted from blood, collected in a trial of the OX40 agonist ivuxolimab. The chain's CDR3 is CASRLGGQFF. CDR3 DNA: TGTGCCAGCAGACTGGGGGGGCAGTTCTTC.